A selection of T cell receptor beta chains follows, all from one sample in a study of T cell clonotyping in hematopoietic cell transplantation. TCRdb keeps only in-frame clones here, not all; method: immunoSEQ multiplex PCR. This sample has roughly 37,000 clones, with approximately 89% found just once. The specimen sequenced was peripheral blood mononuclear cells. The origin of the receptors is a woman aged 35 to 49 in good health. Some clones in this sample may be carry-over from other donors' samples. CDR3s include the opening cysteine and the closing phenylalanine or tryptophan. Fields, in order: clone size, J gene, D gene, V gene, CDR3 DNA, CDR3 protein. A D gene is named only where the DNA matches it firmly. Clone size appears in some rows only: once, few, many, or a class for an expanded clone.

.,TRBJ2-7,.,TRBV19,TGTGCCAGTAGTAGGGGGCTCTACGAGCAGTACTTC,CASSRGLYEQYF
once,TRBJ1-1,.,TRBV28,TGTGCCAGCAGTTTTAGGCTCCGTCGTCGGACACCTGAAGCTTTCTTT,CASSFRLRRRTPEAFF
.,TRBJ2-3,TRBD1,TRBV5-1,TGCGCCAGCAGCCCCCGGACAGGGGGCCCGACAGATACGCAGTATTTT,CASSPRTGGPTDTQYF
.,TRBJ2-7,.,TRBV21-1,TGTGCCAGCAGCCCTTCGTTGGGGATCTACGAGCAGTACTTC,CASSPSLGIYEQYF
once,TRBJ1-4,.,TRBV28,TGTGCCAGCAGTCCCCCCGGAGAAAAACTGTTTTTT,CASSPPGEKLFF
.,TRBJ1-1,TRBD1,TRBV5-8,TGTGCCAGCTCTCTGACAGGGACACACACTGAAGCTTTCTTT,CASSLTGTHTEAFF
few,TRBJ1-1,.,TRBV29-1,TGCAGCGTTGAAGATTATCCTGAAGCTTTCTTT,CSVEDYPEAFF
.,TRBJ1-2,.,TRBV5-6,TGTGCCAGCAGCTTGGTGGGAACTGATCGCTACACCTTC,CASSLVGTDRYTF
.,TRBJ1-5,.,TRBV6-5,TGTGCCAGCAGCCGAGTCCGAAGCAATCAGCCCCAGCATTTT,CASSRVRSNQPQHF
.,TRBJ1-2,.,TRBV28,TGTGCCAGCAGCTTGGAGTTTAGGCAGGGTGGCCATGGCTACACCTTC,CASSLEFRQGGHGYTF
.,TRBJ1-3,.,TRBV30,TGTGCCTGGAGCGGGGGCTCTGGAAACACCATATATTTT,CAWSGGSGNTIYF
.,TRBJ2-7,.,TRBV5-1,TGCGCCAGCAGCTCAGGGGTCGGCTACGAGCAGTACTTC,CASSSGVGYEQYF
.,TRBJ1-2,.,TRBV28,TGTGCCAGCACTCCCGGGGGGAACAACCATGGCTACACCTTC,CASTPGGNNHGYTF
.,TRBJ2-3,.,TRBV19,TGTGCCAGTAGTCTCAAGAACACAGATACGCAGTATTTT,CASSLKNTDTQYF
.,TRBJ2-3,TRBD2,TRBV19,TGTGCCAGCAGAGGGACTAGCGGGAGGAGATCACGAGATACGCAGTATTTT,CASRGTSGRRSRDTQYF
.,TRBJ2-5,.,TRBV30,TGTGCCTGGGGGGGTGGCTACGCCCCAGAGACCCAGTACTTC,CAWGGGYAPETQYF
.,TRBJ2-5,.,TRBV5-1,TGCGCCAGCAGCTTGGAAAAAGAGACCCAGTACTTC,CASSLEKETQYF
.,TRBJ2-3,TRBD2,TRBV7-2,TGTGCCAGCAGCGTACTAGCGGGAGTTGAAGATACGCAGTATTTT,CASSVLAGVEDTQYF
.,TRBJ2-5,.,TRBV7-9,TGTGCCAGCAGCTTAAGCGGCCAGATCGGGGCCCAGTACTTC,CASSLSGQIGAQYF
.,TRBJ2-2,TRBD2,TRBV5-1,TGCGCCAGCAGTAGCGGGAGGAACACCGGGGAGCTGTTTTTT,CASSSGRNTGELFF
.,TRBJ1-1,.,TRBV7-2,TGTGCCAGCAGCCATAATGGACGGATGAACACTGAAGCTTTCTTT,CASSHNGRMNTEAFF
.,TRBJ2-2,.,TRBV14,TGTGCCAGCAGCCTTTACGGGGAGCTGTTTTTT,CASSLYGELFF
.,TRBJ2-7,TRBD1,TRBV28,TGTGCCAGCAGTTTAAGGTCAGGGCCGGGACAGGATGACCGATACTACGAGCAGTACTTC,CASSLRSGPGQDDRYYEQYF
.,TRBJ2-7,.,TRBV30,TGTGCCTGGAGTACCCCCCGGACCTACGAGCAGTACTTC,CAWSTPRTYEQYF
.,TRBJ2-1,.,TRBV2,TGTGCCAGCTGTCGTGGTGGGTGGGAGCAGTTCTTC,CASCRGGWEQFF
.,TRBJ2-7,.,TRBV11-2,TGTGCCAGCAGCTTAGATCCGGGTGAAGGAAATTACGAGCAGTACTTC,CASSLDPGEGNYEQYF
.,TRBJ1-4,TRBD1,TRBV2,TGTGCCAGCAGTGATTACTCCGGGACAGGGTTTGGAAAACTGTTTTTT,CASSDYSGTGFGKLFF
.,TRBJ2-5,.,TRBV25-1,TGTGCCAGCGCTGTCCGAGAGACCCAGTACTTC,CASAVRETQYF
.,TRBJ1-5,.,TRBV15,TGTGCCACCAGCAGAGTCTTCCCCGGGAGCAATCAGCCCCAGCATTTT,CATSRVFPGSNQPQHF
.,TRBJ2-3,TRBD2,TRBV5-1,TGCGCCAGCAGCTTAGGACTAGCGGCTCGCACAGATACGCAGTATTTT,CASSLGLAARTDTQYF
few,TRBJ2-4,.,TRBV15,TGTGCCACCAGCAGAGATCAGGTTGGGGACATTCAGTACTTC,CATSRDQVGDIQYF
.,TRBJ2-7,TRBD2,TRBV28,TGTGCCAGCAGTTCTCACTCGAGGCTAGCGGGGCGCTACGAGCAGTACTTC,CASSSHSRLAGRYEQYF
.,TRBJ2-1,TRBD2,TRBV28,TGTGCCAGCAGTTCCCTAGCGGGGAAGTTCTTC,CASSSLAGKFF
.,TRBJ2-7,TRBD1,TRBV4-1,TGCGCCAGCAGCCAAGAGCGCGGACAGGTGGACTACGAGCAGTACTTC,CASSQERGQVDYEQYF
.,TRBJ2-7,.,TRBV2,TGTGCCAGCAGTGAAGGCGGGGTTCCCTACGAGCAGTACTTC,CASSEGGVPYEQYF
.,TRBJ2-3,.,TRBV5-8,TGTGCCAGCAGCTTCAATCCTGTCTTGGGGAGCACAGATACGCAGTATTTT,CASSFNPVLGSTDTQYF
.,TRBJ1-2,TRBD1,TRBV28,TGTGCCTCCGGGACAGCGGTCTATGGCTACACCTTC,CASGTAVYGYTF